The source of this T cell receptor beta chain is a study of OX40 agonist ivuxolimab in advanced cancers. Sequenced by immunoSEQ multiplex PCR; TCRdb stores in-frame clones only, minus some. The table includes around 64,000 clones, about four fifths detected once. Study-level points and caveats: At 0.1 to 3.0 mg/kg and by week 6, CD4+ and CD8+ T cells in the blood had expanded clonally.

On this clone itself: The antigen is not known.

Germline V gene sequence: CDR1 MNHNY, CDR2 SVGAGI (reference sequence). The CDR3 spans 15 residues. Deletions cut 7 bases from V and 0 bases from J, with 10 bases between. The sequencing used CD4+ or CD8+ T cells sorted from blood, collected in a trial of the OX40 agonist ivuxolimab. This sequence originates from an adult with an advanced solid tumor such as melanoma, head and neck, liver or kidney cancer. The chain employs TRBV6-6 and TRBJ2-6, with D perhaps matching TRBD1 (6 bases). CDR3 residues: CASKQGHSGANVLTF. The CDR3 DNA is TGTGCCAGCAAGCAGGGGCACTCTGGGGCCAACGTCCTGACTTTC.